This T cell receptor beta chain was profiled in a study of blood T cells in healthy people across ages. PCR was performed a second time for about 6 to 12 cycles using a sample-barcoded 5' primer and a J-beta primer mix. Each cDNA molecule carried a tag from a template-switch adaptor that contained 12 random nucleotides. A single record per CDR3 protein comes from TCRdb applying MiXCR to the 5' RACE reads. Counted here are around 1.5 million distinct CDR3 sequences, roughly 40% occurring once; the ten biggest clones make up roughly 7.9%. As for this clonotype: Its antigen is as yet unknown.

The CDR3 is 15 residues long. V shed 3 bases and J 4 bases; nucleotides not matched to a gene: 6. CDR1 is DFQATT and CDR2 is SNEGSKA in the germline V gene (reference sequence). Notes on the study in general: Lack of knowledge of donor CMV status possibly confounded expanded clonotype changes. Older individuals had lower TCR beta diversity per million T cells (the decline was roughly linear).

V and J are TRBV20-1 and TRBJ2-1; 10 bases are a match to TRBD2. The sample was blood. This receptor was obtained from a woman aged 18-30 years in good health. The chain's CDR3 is CSARQSGGAYNEQFF. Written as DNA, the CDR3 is TGCAGTGCTAGGCAAAGCGGGGGGGCGTACAATGAGCAGTTCTTC.